The T cell receptor beta chain under discussion was sequenced for a study of T cells after yellow fever vaccination. Study background: Researchers used SMART-Seq v4 Ultra Low Input to prepare fractions that had low cell numbers.

Turning to this clonotype: Antigen unknown.

General study points: The secondary response was weaker, and its peak arrived faster, on day 5 versus 15.

CDR3 length equals 18 residues. Trimming removed 0 bases at V and 1 base at J, with 18 bases between. Germline lookup yields CDR1 MGHRA and CDR2 YSYEKL. A 5'RACE template-switching step, the method used to make TCR cDNA, added a universal primer site and UMIs. MiXCR was run by TCRdb on the 5' RACE reads, yielding one entry per CDR3 protein. The table has 500,000 to 550,000 distinct CDR3 sequences, 20% to 25% seen once. The receptor's source is a man younger than 35 who received the YFV17D yellow fever vaccine. This sample comprised PBMCs, obtained less than 25 days after the first yellow fever vaccination. The chain joins TRBV4-1 to TRBJ1-1; D remains ambiguous. Here the CDR3 DNA reads TGCGCCAGCAGCCAAGAAGTATCTCTATTGGTCAGGAACACTGAAGCTTTCTTT. As protein: CASSQEVSLLVRNTEAFF.